This T cell receptor (beta chain) was identified during a study of control samples from healthy donors and cancer patients. The data were produced by immunoSEQ multiplex PCR, yet TCRdb's version contains in-frame clones alone and is incomplete. The table has roughly 450,000 clones, more than 80% seen once. Germline CDR1 MNHEY, CDR2 SMNVEV (reference sequence). V gave up 3 bases and J gave up 6 bases, with 9 bases separating them. The CDR3 is 13 amino acids. Sequenced: PBMCs. The TCR comes from a man aged 40-50 years with head and neck cancer. This sequence joins TRBV27 and TRBJ2-1, with D uncertain. The CDR3 loop reads CASSFSTPNEQFF. The CDR3 DNA reads as TGTGCCAGCAGTTTTTCGACCCCCAATGAGCAGTTCTTC.